This T cell receptor (beta chain) was recovered during a study of blood T cell repertoires in COVID-19. Unmatched junction bases numbered 8, after V lost 6 bases and J lost 2 bases. Germline-derived CDR1 and CDR2 are MNHNY and SVGAGI (reference sequence). This CDR3 is 15 amino acids long. Sequencing used immunoSEQ multiplex PCR; TCRdb keeps in-frame clones, though not all of them. The table shows around 82,000 clones, with around 90% occurring only once. The clonotype was recovered from a human donor in a cohort sampled during active COVID-19. Sequenced material: peripheral blood. V usage is TRBV6-6 and J usage is TRBJ2-3; TRBD2 matches 7 bases. CDR3 sequence: CASSPWAGDTDTQYF. The CDR3, as DNA: TGTGCCAGCAGCCCATGGGCGGGGGACACAGATACGCAGTATTTT.